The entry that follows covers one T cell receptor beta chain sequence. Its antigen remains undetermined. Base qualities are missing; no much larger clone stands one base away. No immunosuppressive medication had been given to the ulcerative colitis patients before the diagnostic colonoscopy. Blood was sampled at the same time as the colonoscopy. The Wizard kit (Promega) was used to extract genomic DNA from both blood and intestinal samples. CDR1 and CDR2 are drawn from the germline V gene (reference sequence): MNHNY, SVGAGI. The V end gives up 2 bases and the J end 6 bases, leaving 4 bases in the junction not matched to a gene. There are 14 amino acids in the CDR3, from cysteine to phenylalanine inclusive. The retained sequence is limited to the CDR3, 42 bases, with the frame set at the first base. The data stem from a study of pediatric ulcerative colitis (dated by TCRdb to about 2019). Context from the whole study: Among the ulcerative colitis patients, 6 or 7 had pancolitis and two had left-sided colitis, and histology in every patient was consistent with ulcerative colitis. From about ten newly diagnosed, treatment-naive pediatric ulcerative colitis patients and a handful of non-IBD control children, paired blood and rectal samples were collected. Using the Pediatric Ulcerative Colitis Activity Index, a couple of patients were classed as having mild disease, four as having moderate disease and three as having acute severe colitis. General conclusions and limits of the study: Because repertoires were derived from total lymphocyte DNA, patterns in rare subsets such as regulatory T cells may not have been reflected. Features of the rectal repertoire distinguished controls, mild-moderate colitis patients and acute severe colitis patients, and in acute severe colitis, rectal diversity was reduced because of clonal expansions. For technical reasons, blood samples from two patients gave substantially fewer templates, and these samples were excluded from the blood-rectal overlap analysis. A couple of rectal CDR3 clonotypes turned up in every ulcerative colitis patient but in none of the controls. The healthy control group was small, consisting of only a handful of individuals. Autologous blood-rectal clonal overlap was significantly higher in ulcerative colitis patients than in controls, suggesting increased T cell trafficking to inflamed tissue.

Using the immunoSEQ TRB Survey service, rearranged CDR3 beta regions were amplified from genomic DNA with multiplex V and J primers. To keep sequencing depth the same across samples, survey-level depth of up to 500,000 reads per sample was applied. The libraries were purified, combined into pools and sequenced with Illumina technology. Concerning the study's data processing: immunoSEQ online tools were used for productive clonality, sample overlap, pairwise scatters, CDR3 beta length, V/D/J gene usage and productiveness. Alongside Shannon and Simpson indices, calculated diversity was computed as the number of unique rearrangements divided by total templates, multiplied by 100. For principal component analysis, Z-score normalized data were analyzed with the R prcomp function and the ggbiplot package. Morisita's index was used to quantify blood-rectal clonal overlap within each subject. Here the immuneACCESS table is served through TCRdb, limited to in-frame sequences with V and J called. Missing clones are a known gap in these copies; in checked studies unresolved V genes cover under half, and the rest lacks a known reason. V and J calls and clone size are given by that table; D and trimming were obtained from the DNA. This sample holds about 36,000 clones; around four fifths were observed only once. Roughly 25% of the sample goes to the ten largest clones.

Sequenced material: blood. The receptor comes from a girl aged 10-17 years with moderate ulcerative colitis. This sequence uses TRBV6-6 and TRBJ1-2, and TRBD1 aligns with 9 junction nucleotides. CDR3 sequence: CASSYGGTGNGYTF. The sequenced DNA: TGTGCCAGCAGTTACGGGGGGACAGGGAATGGCTACACCTTC.